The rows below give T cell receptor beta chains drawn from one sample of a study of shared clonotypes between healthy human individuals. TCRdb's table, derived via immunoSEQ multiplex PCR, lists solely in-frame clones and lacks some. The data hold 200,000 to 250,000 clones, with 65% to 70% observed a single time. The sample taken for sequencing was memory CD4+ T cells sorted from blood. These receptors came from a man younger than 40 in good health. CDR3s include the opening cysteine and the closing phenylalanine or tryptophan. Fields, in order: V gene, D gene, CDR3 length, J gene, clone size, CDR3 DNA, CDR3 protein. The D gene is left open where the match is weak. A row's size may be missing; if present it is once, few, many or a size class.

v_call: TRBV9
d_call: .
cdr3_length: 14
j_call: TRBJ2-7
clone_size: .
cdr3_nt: TGTGCCAGCAGCGTAGGGGTAGGGATCGACGAGCAGTACTTC
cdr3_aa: CASSVGVGIDEQYF

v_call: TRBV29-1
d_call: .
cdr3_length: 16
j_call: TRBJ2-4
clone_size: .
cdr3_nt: TGCAGCGTTTCCCCGGTTCGGGAGTCTGATTTAGACATTCAGTACTTC
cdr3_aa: CSVSPVRESDLDIQYF

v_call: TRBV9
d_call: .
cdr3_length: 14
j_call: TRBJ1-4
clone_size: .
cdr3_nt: TGTGCCAGCAGCGTCGGGACAAGGGATGAAAAACTGTTTTTT
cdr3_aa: CASSVGTRDEKLFF

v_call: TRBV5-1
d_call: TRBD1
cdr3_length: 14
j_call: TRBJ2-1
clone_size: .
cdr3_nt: TGCGCCAGCAGCAAAAGGACAGGGTTGGATGAGCAGTTCTTC
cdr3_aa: CASSKRTGLDEQFF

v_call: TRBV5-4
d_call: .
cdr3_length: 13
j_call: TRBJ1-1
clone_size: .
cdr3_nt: TGTGCCAGCAGCTTGGGGCTAAACACTGAAGCTTTCTTT
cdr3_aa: CASSLGLNTEAFF

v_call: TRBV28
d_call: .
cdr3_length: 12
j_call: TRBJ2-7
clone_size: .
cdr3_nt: TGTGCCAGCAGTGCCCCGGACTACGAGCAGTACTTC
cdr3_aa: CASSAPDYEQYF

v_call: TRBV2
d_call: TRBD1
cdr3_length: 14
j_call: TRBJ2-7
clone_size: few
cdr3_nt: TGTGCCAGTGTACTAACAGGGGGAGGCTACGAGCAGTACTTC
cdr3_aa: CASVLTGGGYEQYF

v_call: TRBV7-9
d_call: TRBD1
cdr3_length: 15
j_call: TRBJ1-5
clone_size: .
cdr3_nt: TGTGCCAGCAGCACCCAGGGGGCTGGCAATCAGCCCCAGCATTTT
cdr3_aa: CASSTQGAGNQPQHF

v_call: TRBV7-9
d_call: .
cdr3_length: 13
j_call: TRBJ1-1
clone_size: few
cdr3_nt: TGTGCCAGCAGCTTAAGTATAAACACTGAAGCTTTCTTT
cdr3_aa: CASSLSINTEAFF

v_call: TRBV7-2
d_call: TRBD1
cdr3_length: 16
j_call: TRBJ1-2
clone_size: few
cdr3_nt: TGTGCCAGCAGCTTTGACATAGGGGGCTTGCACTATGGCTACACCTTC
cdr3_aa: CASSFDIGGLHYGYTF

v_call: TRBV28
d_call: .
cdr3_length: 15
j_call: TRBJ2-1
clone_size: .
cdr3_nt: TGTGCCAGCTTTAAGATGGGTCGCGCTAACAATGAGCAGTTCTTC
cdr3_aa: CASFKMGRANNEQFF

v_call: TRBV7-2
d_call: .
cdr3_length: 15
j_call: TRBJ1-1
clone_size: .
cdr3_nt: TGTGCCAGCAGCTTATGGCGGTCGACTAACACTGAAGCTTTCTTT
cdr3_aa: CASSLWRSTNTEAFF

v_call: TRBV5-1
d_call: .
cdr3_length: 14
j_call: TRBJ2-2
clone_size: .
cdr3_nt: TGCGCCAGCAGCCCCGGGGGTAACACCGGGGAGTTGTTTTTT
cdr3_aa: CASSPGGNTGELFF

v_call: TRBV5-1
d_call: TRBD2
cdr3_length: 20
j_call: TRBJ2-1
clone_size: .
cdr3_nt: TGCGCCAGCAGCCTGTCTAGCGGGAGTTTCAAAGGTGACACTTACAATGAGCAGTTCTTC
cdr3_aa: CASSLSSGSFKGDTYNEQFF

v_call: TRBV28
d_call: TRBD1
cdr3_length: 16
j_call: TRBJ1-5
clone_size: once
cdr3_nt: TGTGCCAGCAGCAGGGGGTTCGGTGTTGGCAATCAGCCCCAGCATTTT
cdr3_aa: CASSRGFGVGNQPQHF

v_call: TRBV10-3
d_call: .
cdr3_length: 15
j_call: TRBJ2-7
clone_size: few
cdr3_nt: TGTGCCATCAGTGACTGGACAGTAGGCTCCTACGAGCAGTACTTC
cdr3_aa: CAISDWTVGSYEQYF

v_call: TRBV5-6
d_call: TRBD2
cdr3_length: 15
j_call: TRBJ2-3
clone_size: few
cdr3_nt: TGTGCCAGCAGCCTCCGGACTAGCGGCGCAGATACGCAGTATTTT
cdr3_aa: CASSLRTSGADTQYF

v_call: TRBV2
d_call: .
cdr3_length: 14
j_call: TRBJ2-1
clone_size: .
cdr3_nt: TGTGCCAGCAGTGATCCGGGAACAAACAATGAGCAGTTCTTC
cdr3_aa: CASSDPGTNNEQFF

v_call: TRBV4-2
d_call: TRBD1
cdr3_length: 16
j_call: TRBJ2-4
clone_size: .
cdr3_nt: TGTGCCAGCAGCCAAGTACAGGGGATGGTCAAAAACATTCAGTACTTC
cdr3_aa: CASSQVQGMVKNIQYF

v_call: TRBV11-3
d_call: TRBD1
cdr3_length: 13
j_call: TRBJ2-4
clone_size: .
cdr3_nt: TGTGCCAGCAGCTTTCGTGGACAGGGGGACCAGTACTTC
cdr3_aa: CASSFRGQGDQYF

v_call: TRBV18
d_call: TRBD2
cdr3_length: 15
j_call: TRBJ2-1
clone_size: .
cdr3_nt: TGTGCCAGCTCACGGGGACTAGCGGGTTCCAATGAGCAGTTCTTC
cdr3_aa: CASSRGLAGSNEQFF

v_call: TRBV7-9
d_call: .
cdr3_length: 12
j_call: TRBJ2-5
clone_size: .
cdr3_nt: TGTGCCAGCAGCCCTGGGTGGGAGACCCAGTACTTC
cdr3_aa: CASSPGWETQYF

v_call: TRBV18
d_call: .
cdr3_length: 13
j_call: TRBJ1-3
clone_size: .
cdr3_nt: TGTGCCAGCTCCGAGAACCCAGGGACCACCATATATTTT
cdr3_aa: CASSENPGTTIYF

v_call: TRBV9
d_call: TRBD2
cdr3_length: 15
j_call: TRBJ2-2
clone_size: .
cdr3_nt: TGTGCCAGCAGCTCGGGACTAGCGGGAGCCGGGGAGCTGTTTTTT
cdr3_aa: CASSSGLAGAGELFF

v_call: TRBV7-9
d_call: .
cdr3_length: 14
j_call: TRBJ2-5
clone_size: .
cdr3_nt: TGTGCCAGCAGCTTAGGTCGGGCCCAAGAGACCCAGTACTTC
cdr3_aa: CASSLGRAQETQYF

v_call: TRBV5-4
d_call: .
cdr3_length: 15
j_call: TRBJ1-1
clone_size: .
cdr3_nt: TGTGCCAGCAGCCCCAGCACGGGCTGGGGGACTGAAGCTTTCTTT
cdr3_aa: CASSPSTGWGTEAFF

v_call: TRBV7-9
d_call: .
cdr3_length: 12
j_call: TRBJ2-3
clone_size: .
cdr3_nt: TGTGCCAGCAGCCCCAGGCGGGATACGCAGTATTTT
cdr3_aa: CASSPRRDTQYF

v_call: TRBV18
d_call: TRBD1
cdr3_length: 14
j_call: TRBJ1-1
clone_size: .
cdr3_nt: TGTGCCAGCTCACCAAAGACAGGGCCCACTGAAGCTTTCTTT
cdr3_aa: CASSPKTGPTEAFF

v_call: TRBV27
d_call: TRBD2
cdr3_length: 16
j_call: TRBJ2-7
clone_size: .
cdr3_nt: TGTGCCAGCCGGGTCCGGGGAGGGACTAGCTCCTACGAGCAGTACTTC
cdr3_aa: CASRVRGGTSSYEQYF

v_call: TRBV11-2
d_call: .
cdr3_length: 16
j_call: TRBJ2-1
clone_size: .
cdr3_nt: TGTGCCAGCAGCTTATTAGGGCCGAGCTCCTACAATGAGCAGTTCTTC
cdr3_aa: CASSLLGPSSYNEQFF

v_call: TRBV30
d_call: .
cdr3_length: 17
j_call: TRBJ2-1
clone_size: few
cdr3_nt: TGTGCCTGGAGTGGATTGGGAGTAGCGGTTAATTACAATGAGCAGTTCTTC
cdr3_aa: CAWSGLGVAVNYNEQFF

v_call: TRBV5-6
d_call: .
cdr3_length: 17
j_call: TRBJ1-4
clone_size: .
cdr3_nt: TGTGCCAGCAGCTTGGGCCTGACAGGTTCCGATAATGAAAAACTGTTTTTT
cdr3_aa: CASSLGLTGSDNEKLFF

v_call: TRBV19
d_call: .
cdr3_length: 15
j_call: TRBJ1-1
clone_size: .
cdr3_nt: TGTGCCAGTAGTATAGGAAGGTATGTGAACACTGAAGCTTTCTTT
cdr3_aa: CASSIGRYVNTEAFF

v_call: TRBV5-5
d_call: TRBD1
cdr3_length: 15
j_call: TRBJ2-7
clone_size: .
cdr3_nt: TGTGCCAGCAGCTTGGGGTGGACAGGGGGTTCCGAGCAGTACTTC
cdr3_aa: CASSLGWTGGSEQYF

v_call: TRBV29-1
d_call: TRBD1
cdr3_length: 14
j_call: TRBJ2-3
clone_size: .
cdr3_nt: TGCAGCATAAAGGGGGCGCTGGGCACAGATACGCAGTATTTT
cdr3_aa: CSIKGALGTDTQYF

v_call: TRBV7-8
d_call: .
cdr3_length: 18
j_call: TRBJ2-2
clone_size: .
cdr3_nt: TGTGCCAGCAGCTTAGTGCGAGGGGCCGTTTCGAACACCGGGGAGCTGTTTTTT
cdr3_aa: CASSLVRGAVSNTGELFF

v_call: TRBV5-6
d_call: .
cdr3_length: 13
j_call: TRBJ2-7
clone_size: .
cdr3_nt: TGTGCCAGCAGCTTTATCTCGGGGGACGAGCAGTACTTC
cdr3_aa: CASSFISGDEQYF